This T cell receptor beta chain was found in a study of identical twins. Per the germline V gene, CDR1 is SGDLS and CDR2 is YYNGEE. V was pared by 9 bases and J by 0 bases, with 9 bases between. The CDR3 is 13 residues long. TCRdb recomputed calls from the 5' RACE reads with MiXCR, one row per CDR3 protein. The sample has 1.5 million to 2 million distinct CDR3 sequences; roughly a third are singletons. The rearrangement links TRBV9 to TRBJ2-2; possible D gene TRBD1, 5 bases. This TCR was recovered from a newborn girl in good health. What was sequenced was cord blood. CDR3 coding DNA: TGTGCCACAGGGTCCTCGAACACCGGGGAGCTGTTTTTT. Translation: CATGSSNTGELFF.